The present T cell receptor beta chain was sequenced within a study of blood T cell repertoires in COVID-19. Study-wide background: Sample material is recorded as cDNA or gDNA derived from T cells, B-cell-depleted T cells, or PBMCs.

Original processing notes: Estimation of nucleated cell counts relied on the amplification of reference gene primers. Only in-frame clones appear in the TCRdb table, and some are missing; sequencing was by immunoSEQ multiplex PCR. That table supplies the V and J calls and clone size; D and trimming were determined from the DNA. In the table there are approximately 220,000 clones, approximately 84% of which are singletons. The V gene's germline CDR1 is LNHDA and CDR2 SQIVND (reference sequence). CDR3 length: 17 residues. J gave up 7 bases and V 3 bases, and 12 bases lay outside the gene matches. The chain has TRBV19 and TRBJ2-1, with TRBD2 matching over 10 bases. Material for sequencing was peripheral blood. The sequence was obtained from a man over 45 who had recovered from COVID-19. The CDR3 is CASSIVRAGGPRNEQFF. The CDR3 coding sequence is TGTGCCAGTAGTATCGTCAGAGCGGGAGGGCCGAGGAATGAGCAGTTCTTC.